This record looks at one TCR beta chain sequence and its context. This specimen comes from a study of CD8 T cells in Susac syndrome. From germline, CDR1 is SGHNT and CDR2 YYREEE (reference sequence). With V trimmed by 0 bases and J by 3 bases, 5 bases remained unmatched. CDR3 size: 15 residues. The RNA input was roughly 0.45 to 1 ug, and it was reverse transcribed with random hexamers. TCRdb redid the calling of the immunoSEQ multiplex PCR reads with MiXCR, one entry per CDR3 protein. The sample includes roughly 200,000 distinct CDR3 sequences, 85% to 95% of them seen just once. The sequence was obtained from a human donor in good health. Material for sequencing was CD4+ T cells from PBMCs. This chain uses TRBV5-4 with TRBJ2-7; 8 bases agree with TRBD2. The CDR3 reads CASSLGPTSDYEQYV. CDR3 coding DNA: TGTGCCAGCAGCTTGGGGCCGACTAGCGACTACGAGCAGTACGTC.